Sequencing of this T cell receptor (beta chain) was carried out in a study of regulatory and conventional T cells in RAG deficiency. Findings of the study overall: Omenn CD25-high CD127-low cells may be activated cells, not true Tregs. In Omenn syndrome, Treg and Tconv repertoires overlapped >85%.

V was shortened by 2 bases and J by 5 bases, with 16 bases between the two germline ends. This CDR3 comprises 16 residues. Per the germline V gene, CDR1 is SEHNR and CDR2 is FQNEAQ (reference sequence). A word on this clone: Its antigen is undetermined.

TCRdb keeps only in-frame clones here, not all; method: immunoSEQ multiplex PCR. This repertoire shows around 29,000 clones, about 96% found once; its top ten account for 0.35% to 0.4%. The sorted conventional CD4+ T cells were CD25-low and CD127-high, with genomic DNA sequenced. This same sample was also taken into another study, of regulatory T cells. Turning to that study: The PCR used 52 TRBV and 13 TRBJ primers. In patients, unique TRB V-J pairs were restricted and V/J usage skewed, especially in Tregs.

The specimen was CD25- CD4+ T cells sorted from blood. The gene calls are TRBV7-9 and TRBJ2-1, with D possibly TRBD2 on 6 matching bases. The source of this sequence is a human donor in good health. CDR3 DNA: TGTGCCAGCAGCTTAATCGCGGGGCAAATCCACAATGAGCAGTTCTTC. This codes for CASSLIAGQIHNEQFF.